The 21 T cell receptor beta chains given below trace back to one sample, sequenced in a study of human T cells and chemical hapten exposure. MiXCR, run by TCRdb on the RACE reads, gives a single entry per CDR3 protein. Of around 95,000 distinct CDR3 sequences in the sample, 9.5% to 14% were seen once. Indicated time point: pre-sensitization, week 0. As for treatment: therapeutic diphenylcyclopropenone sensitization with weekly scalp DPC. This sample comprised whole blood, obtained in connection with sensitization to the hapten diphenylcyclopropenone (DPC). These TCRs come from a woman aged 60-75 years with alopecia areata. Some clones in this sample may be carry-over from other donors' samples.

This clonotype was seen a handful of times. The rearrangement uses TRBV2 and TRBJ2-2; the D is unclear. CDR3 length: 14 residues. Looked up from germline, CDR1 is SNHLY and CDR2 is FYNNEI. The germline V and J ends were trimmed by 7 bases and 2 bases, with 11 bases remaining between them. The CDR3 DNA is TGTGCCAGCAAACCGGACGGTAACACCGGGGAGCTGTTTTTT. Amino acid sequence: CASKPDGNTGELFF.

This clonotype was observed many times. This chain joins TRBV6-6 and TRBJ2-4, with a weak D call TRBD1 (6 bases). This CDR3 comprises 16 residues. Between the trimmed V and J ends, which lost 5 bases and 6 bases, there was a span of 20 bases. From germline, CDR1 is MNHNY and CDR2 SVGAGI (reference sequence). The CDR3: CASSNELDRLLNIQYF. The CDR3, as DNA: TGTGCCAGCAGTAACGAATTGGACAGACTATTAAACATTCAGTACTTC.

The chain recombines TRBV29-1 with TRBJ2-7; D ambiguous. V was clipped by 3 bases and J by 1 base, with 16 bases between them. The CDR3 covers 15 residues. CDR1 and CDR2 (germline): SQVTM, ANQGSEA. The CDR3 loop is CSVDSRAKGSYEQYF. The CDR3 nucleotides are TGCAGCGTTGACTCCCGCGCGAAAGGGTCCTACGAGCAGTACTTC.

V and J are TRBV29-1 and TRBJ1-2; D ambiguous. V was trimmed by 4 bases and J by 1 base, leaving 13 bases between them. CDR1 SQVTM and CDR2 ANQGSEA come from the germline V gene. This CDR3 has 14 amino acids. The CDR3 sequence is CSVGTPRGNYGYTF. Here the CDR3 DNA reads TGCAGCGTTGGTACGCCCCGGGGTAACTATGGCTACACCTTC.

The chain employs TRBV4-1 and TRBJ2-3, with 13 bases identical to TRBD2. This CDR3 has 17 amino acids. V lost 3 bases and J lost 4; bases outside the gene matches: 7. Germline assignment: CDR1 MGHRA and CDR2 YSYEKL. CDR3 coding DNA: TGCGCCAGCAGCCAGATACCGGGACTAGCGGGGTCAGATACGCAGTATTTT. Amino acids: CASSQIPGLAGSDTQYF.

This clonotype has a handful of counts. The chain recombines TRBV18 with TRBJ2-7; possible D gene TRBD2, 6 bases. The CDR3 has 13 amino acids. Germline V gives CDR1 KGHSH, CDR2 LQKENI. The V gene lost 6 bases and the J gene lost 3 bases, with 12 bases spanning the gap. CDR3 sequence (DNA): TGTGCCAGCTCCTCGACTAGGTTCTACGAGCAGTACTTC. Its protein is CASSSTRFYEQYF.

This clonotype has a handful of counts. V is TRBV19 and J is TRBJ2-3, with 7 nucleotides matching TRBD2. The CDR3 has 14 residues. The V gene's germline CDR1 is LNHDA and CDR2 SQIVND (reference sequence). The junction had 3 bases not matched to a gene; V was cut back by 5 bases and J by 1 base. The CDR3 spells CASSGLAGTDTQYF. The CDR3 nucleotides are TGTGCCAGTAGTGGTCTAGCGGGCACAGATACGCAGTATTTT.

There are many counts of this clonotype. In this CDR3 the conserved last residue, phenylalanine or tryptophan, is missing, so a read error is likely. V usage is TRBV27 and J usage is TRBJ2-1, with 7 bases fitting TRBD1. This CDR3 is built from 16 residues. The trim removed 0 bases at V and 0 bases at J, leaving 2 bases unmatched. CDR1 and CDR2 from the germline V gene are MNHEY and SMNVEV (reference sequence). The CDR3 region has the DNA TGTGCCAGCAGTTTATCAGGGGGCCCCTCCTACAATGAGCAGTTCTCC. Protein sequence: CASSLSGGPSYNEQFS.

At least ten counts were recorded for this clonotype. This chain joins TRBV23-1 and TRBJ1-1; D is uncertain. TRBV23-1 is flagged as an ORF with uncertain function. The CDR3 has 17 residues. V was clipped by 8 bases and J by 0 bases, with 22 bases between them. The CDR3 DNA is TGCGCCAGCCGGAGGGCAGGCAGGCCATTACTGAACACTGAAGCTTTCTTT. This translates into CASRRAGRPLLNTEAFF.

This clonotype was detected a few times. The rearrangement joins TRBV20-1 to TRBJ2-1, with D possibly being TRBD2 (6 bases). Trimming took 2 bases from V and 0 from J, leaving 14 bases between them. Germline loops: CDR1 DFQATT, CDR2 SNEGSKA (reference sequence). This CDR3 spans 16 amino acids. CDR3 sequence (DNA): TGCAGTGCTAGAATTGAGGAGGGGAGCTCCTACAATGAGCAGTTCTTC. Its protein is CSARIEEGSSYNEQFF.

In this sample, this clonotype turned up many times. V is TRBV18 and J is TRBJ2-2; TRBD2 might be the D (6 bases). V lost 2 bases to trimming and J lost 1 base, with 14 bases between them. CDR1 is KGHSH, CDR2 LQKENI, per germline. The CDR3 extends over 17 amino acids. The CDR3 loop is CASSPAGLALNTGELFF. The DNA of the CDR3 is TGTGCCAGCTCACCAGCTGGGCTAGCGCTGAACACCGGGGAGCTGTTTTTT.

This clonotype was counted many times. The genes are TRBV27 and TRBJ2-7, with TRBD2 identical over 9 bases. The CDR3 spans 14 residues. V trimming: 6 bases; J trimming: 2 bases; junction bases outside the gene matches: 5. CDR1 is MNHEY, CDR2 SMNVEV, per germline (reference sequence). The CDR3 reads CASRAGGSAYEQYF. The DNA of the CDR3 is TGTGCCAGCAGAGCGGGGGGAAGCGCCTACGAGCAGTACTTC.

The table lists this clonotype with a few counts. The gene calls are TRBV20-1 and TRBJ2-1; 7 bases match TRBD2. CDR3 length: 14 amino acids. From germline, CDR1 is DFQATT and CDR2 SNEGSKA (reference sequence). The J segment lost 0 bases and the V segment lost 5 bases, leaving 4 bases of the junction unmatched. CDR3: CSAGGENSYNEQFF. The CDR3, as DNA: TGCAGTGCTGGGGGGGAAAACTCCTACAATGAGCAGTTCTTC.

A remark on this clonotype: The junction does not match germline at one end; this may be a read error. The chain joins TRBV30 to TRBJ2-7; possibly TRBD1 for D (5 bases). Germline V gene data show CDR1 as GTSNPN and CDR2 as SVGIG (reference sequence). This CDR3 is built from 15 residues. The CDR3 nucleotides read TGTGCCTGGAGTGTAAAAGGGGTTGCTTCCTTCGAGCAGTACTTC. This gives the protein CAWSVKGVASFEQYF. The whole variable domain, filled in from reference TRBV30 and TRBJ2-7, reads SQTIHQWPATLVQPVGSPLSLECTVEGTSNPNLYWYRQAAGRGLQLLFYSVGIGQISSEVPQNLSASRPQDRQFILSSKKLLLSDSGFYLCAWSVKGVASFEQYFGPGTRLTVT.

This clonotype was observed a handful of times. J is TRBJ1-4 and V is TRBV7-2; D is perhaps TRBD1 (6 bases). The CDR3 runs 14 residues. CDR1 is SGHTA and CDR2 is FQGNSA in the germline V gene. V was cut by 4 bases and J by 5 bases, with 11 bases left in between. In DNA form, the CDR3 reads TGTGCCAGCAGCTGGTCGGGACAAAATGAAAAACTGTTTTTT. It translates to CASSWSGQNEKLFF.

This clonotype has just a few counts. The V and J genes are TRBV3-1 and TRBJ2-1; 7 bases align to TRBD1. CDR1 and CDR2 (germline): LGHDT, YNNKEL (reference sequence). This CDR3 contains 14 residues. Unmatched junction bases numbered 6, after V lost 5 bases and J lost 5 bases. CDR3 region: CASSGTAENNEQFF. CDR3 bases: TGTGCCAGCAGCGGGACAGCTGAAAACAATGAGCAGTTCTTC.

At least ten counts were recorded for this clonotype. The V gene is TRBV12-3 or TRBV12-4, the J gene TRBJ1-6; 7 bases are shared with TRBD1. The CDR3 length is 15 residues. After removal of 5 bases from V and 10 bases from J, the junction contained 11 bases not matched to a gene. CDR3 sequence: CASSPTGVSRSPLHF. The CDR3, as DNA: TGTGCCAGCAGTCCCACAGGGGTATCGCGATCACCCCTCCACTTT.

V is TRBV5-5 and J is TRBJ1-2; D is perhaps TRBD1 (5 bases). Germline V gives CDR1 SGHKS, CDR2 YYEKEE (reference sequence). V was pared by 2 bases and J by 5 bases, with 10 bases between. The CDR3 consists of 13 residues. The CDR3 DNA reads TGTGCCAGCAGCTTATCAGGGAATTATGGCTACACCTTC. Its protein product is CASSLSGNYGYTF.

The chain is built from TRBV28 and TRBJ2-7; no clear D. Trimming pared 3 bases from V and 7 bases from J, leaving 10 bases between. CDR1 and CDR2 from the germline V gene are MDHEN and SYDVKM. CDR3 size: 12 residues. The CDR3 loop reads CASSFQLREQYF. DNA for the CDR3: TGTGCCAGCAGTTTTCAGCTACGGGAGCAGTACTTC.

In its sample, this clonotype was seen many times. The rearrangement uses TRBV7-3 and TRBJ1-1, with 12 nucleotides matching TRBD1. Germline lookup yields CDR1 SGHTA and CDR2 FQGTGA. The V gene end was trimmed by 5 bases and the J gene end by 5 bases; junction bases not matched to a gene: 15. This CDR3 region has 18 residues. CDR3 residues: CASSPTSGTGGWGTEAFF. The CDR3 DNA sequence: TGTGCCAGCAGCCCTACCTCCGGGACAGGGGGCTGGGGAACTGAAGCTTTCTTT.

With respect to this clonotype: Given a much more abundant clone one base away, this may be a read error. The chain links TRBV5-1 to TRBJ2-5; a possible D gene is TRBD1 (6 bases). V was pared by 4 bases and J by 2 bases, with 21 bases between. This CDR3 comprises 17 residues. Germline assignment: CDR1 SGHRS and CDR2 YFSETQ. The CDR3 reads CASSRGPRDNGQETQYF. The CDR3 nucleotides are TGCGCCAGCAGCCGGGGACCCCGGGACAACGGACAAGAGACCCAGTACTTC.